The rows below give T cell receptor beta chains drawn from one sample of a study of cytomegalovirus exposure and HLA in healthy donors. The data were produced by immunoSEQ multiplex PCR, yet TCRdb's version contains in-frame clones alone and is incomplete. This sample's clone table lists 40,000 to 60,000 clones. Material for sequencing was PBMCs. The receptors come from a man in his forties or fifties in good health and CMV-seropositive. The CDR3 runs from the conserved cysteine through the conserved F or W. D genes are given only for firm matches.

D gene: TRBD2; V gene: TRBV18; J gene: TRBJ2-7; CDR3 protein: CASSPPGLAIVQQYF; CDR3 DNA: TGTGCCAGCTCACCGCCGGGACTAGCGATAGTCCAGCAGTACTTC
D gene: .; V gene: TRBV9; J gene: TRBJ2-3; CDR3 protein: CASSVGWEEDTQYF; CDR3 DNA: TGTGCCAGCAGCGTAGGGTGGGAGGAAGATACGCAGTATTTT
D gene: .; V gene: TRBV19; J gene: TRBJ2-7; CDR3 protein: CASSRGSGPYEQYF; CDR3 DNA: TGTGCCAGTAGTCGCGGTTCTGGTCCCTACGAGCAGTACTTC
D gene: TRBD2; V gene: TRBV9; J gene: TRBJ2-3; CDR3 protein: CASSARTSTTQYF; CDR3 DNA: TGTGCCAGCAGCGCCCGGACTAGTACGACGCAGTATTTT
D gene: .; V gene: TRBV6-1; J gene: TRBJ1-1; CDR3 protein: CASSFLDSENTEAFF; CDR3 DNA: TGTGCCAGCAGTTTCCTGGACAGCGAGAACACTGAAGCTTTCTTT
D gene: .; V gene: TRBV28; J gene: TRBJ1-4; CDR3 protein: CASSLPTAPNEKLFF; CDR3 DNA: TGTGCCAGCAGTTTGCCGACAGCTCCTAATGAAAAACTGTTTTTT
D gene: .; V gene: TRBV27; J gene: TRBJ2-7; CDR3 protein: CASSLGGSYEQYF; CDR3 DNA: TGTGCCAGCTCTCTCGGGGGCTCCTACGAGCAGTACTTC
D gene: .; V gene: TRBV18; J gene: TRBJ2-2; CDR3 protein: CASSREGVRNTGELFF; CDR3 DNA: TGTGCCAGCTCACGGGAAGGGGTGCGGAACACCGGGGAGCTGTTTTTT
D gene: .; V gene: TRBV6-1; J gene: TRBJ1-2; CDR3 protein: CASSAGDYGYTF; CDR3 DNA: TGTGCCAGCAGTGCAGGGGACTATGGCTACACCTTC
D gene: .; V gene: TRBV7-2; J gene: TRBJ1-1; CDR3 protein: CASSLSVTPDIANTEAFF; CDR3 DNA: TGTGCCAGCAGCTTGTCCGTGACGCCGGACATAGCGAACACTGAAGCTTTCTTT
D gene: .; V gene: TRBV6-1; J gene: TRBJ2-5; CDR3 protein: CASSALGEETQYF; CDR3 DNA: TGTGCCAGCAGTGCGTTAGGAGAAGAGACCCAGTACTTC
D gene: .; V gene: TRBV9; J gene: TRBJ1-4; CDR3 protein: CASSLGLEGGEKLFF; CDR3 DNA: TGTGCCAGCAGCCTAGGTTTAGAAGGAGGTGAAAAACTGTTTTTT
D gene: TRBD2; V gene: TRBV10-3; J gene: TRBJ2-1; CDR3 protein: CATDPGLADNEQFF; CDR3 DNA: TGTGCCACCGACCCCGGACTAGCGGACAATGAGCAGTTCTTC